This T cell receptor beta chain was captured by sequencing in a study of blood T cell repertoires in COVID-19. Study in general: Spain, Italy and the United States supplied samples that represented acute and convalescent COVID-19.

Seattle researchers signed up patients amid active infection and tracked them longitudinally. The CDR3 has 14 residues. CDR1 is SSHAT and CDR2 is FNYEAQ in the germline V gene (reference sequence). In the source study's methods: How many nucleated cells were present was estimated from reference gene primer amplification. The repertoire was sequenced with immunoSEQ multiplex PCR; TCRdb's copy has only in-frame clones and lacks some. D and trimming were read from the DNA, whereas the V and J calls and clone size are those reported in that table. The sample consists of approximately 170,000 clones, 70% to 90% of them appearing once. To note about this clone: A junction boundary mismatches the germline segment, possibly from a read error.

This receptor was taken from a woman at least 80 years old with COVID-19, enrolled during active disease. This chain links TRBV7-7 with TRBJ2-7, with 8 positions matching TRBD1. Sequencing input: peripheral blood. CDR3 nucleotide sequence: TGTGCTAGCAGCTTAGCACAGGGGGACTACGAGCAGTACTTC. This codes for CASSLAQGDYEQYF.